This note documents a single TCR beta chain sequence. Its antigen remains unknown. Some clones are missing from TCRdb's copy, which holds only in-frame ones; the method was immunoSEQ multiplex PCR. The table shows tens of thousands of clones, with about 80% occurring only once. Before any sequencing was done, the ViraFEST assay used viral peptide pools to expand antigen-specific CD4+ T cells. Subsequent to roughly 10 days of culture, CD4+ T cells were isolated. Of the BNT162b2 and mRNA-1273 vaccines, participants received two doses of one or the other. Testing of the vaccine recipients showed negative nucleocapsid antibodies and no prior SARS-CoV-2 infection. Days 3 and 7 saw half the medium replaced with IL-2 medium. The source of the sample is a study of vaccination effects on CD4 cells after COVID-19. Study-wide results and caveats: Healthy vaccinees' vaccine-induced clones included only 1 of 255 that recognized common cold coronaviruses.

V gave up 1 base and J gave up 1 base, with 17 bases separating them. This CDR3 contains 18 residues. Germline V gene lookup returns CDR1 MGHRA and CDR2 YSYEKL. The origin of this receptor is a human donor who received a COVID-19 vaccine. The input for sequencing was CD4+ T cells from PBMCs cultured with HCoV-229E spike peptides, taken after COVID-19 vaccination. This sequence joins TRBV4-1 and TRBJ1-3; D is unresolved. CDR3 sequence (DNA): TGCGCCAGCAGCCAAGTGGCTGGAGGAATCGGGTCTGGAAACACCATATATTTT. It translates to CASSQVAGGIGSGNTIYF.